One sample yielded the 17 T cell receptor beta chains listed below, sequenced in a study of cytomegalovirus exposure and HLA in healthy donors. PCR was performed using 60 Vbeta and 13 Jbeta primers. Clones were read by immunoSEQ multiplex PCR, and TCRdb kept only the in-frame ones, dropping some. This sample's table has around 140,000 clones. Sequenced: PBMCs. These receptors were collected from a middle-aged woman in good health and CMV-seronegative.

The chain recombines TRBV11-3 with TRBJ1-1; D gene ambiguous. The CDR3 sequence is 15 residues long. The V and J ends lost 0 bases and 2 bases respectively, with 10 bases between them. Germline V gene sequence: CDR1 SGHNT, CDR2 YENEEA. The CDR3: CASSLDPGTNTEAFF. CDR3 bases: TGTGCCAGCAGCTTAGACCCAGGAACCAACACTGAAGCTTTCTTT.

V usage is TRBV7-9 and J usage is TRBJ2-5, with D possibly matching TRBD2 (6 bases). The CDR3 is 14 amino acids. Per germline, CDR1 SEHNR and CDR2 FQNEAQ (reference sequence). The CDR3 loop reads CALGGADAQETQYF. The CDR3 region has the DNA TGTGCTTTGGGCGGGGCGGATGCCCAAGAGACCCAGTACTTC.

The rearrangement links TRBV7-2 to TRBJ1-1, with 12 positions matching TRBD1. The CDR3 spans 14 residues. V gave up 1 base and J gave up 11 bases; unmatched junction bases: 5. CDR1 is SGHTA and CDR2 is FQGNSA in the germline V gene. Here the CDR3 DNA reads TGTGCCAGCAGCTTAGGGGACAGGGGGCTCGGGGCTTTCTTT. This gives the protein CASSLGDRGLGAFF.

The rearrangement links TRBV5-4 to TRBJ2-2; a weak D match, TRBD1 (5 bases). The V end lost 3 bases, the J end lost 0 bases, and 12 bases lay between the germline ends. The CDR3 runs 16 residues. Germline CDR1 is SGHNT and CDR2 is YYREEE (reference sequence). The chain's CDR3 is CASSSPTAANTGELFF. Here the CDR3 DNA reads TGTGCCAGCAGCTCGCCGACAGCCGCGAACACCGGGGAGCTGTTTTTT.

CDR3 nucleotides: TGTGCCAGTAGTATAGGAGGAGATACGCAGTATTTT. Translating gives CASSIGGDTQYF. The chain has TRBV19 and TRBJ2-3; D not resolved. Germline CDR1 reads LNHDA; CDR2 reads SQIVND (reference sequence). With 1 base removed from V and 5 bases from J, the gap between germline ends came to 4 bases. The CDR3 runs 12 residues.

The chain links TRBV19 to TRBJ2-3; 8 nucleotides match TRBD2. There are 15 residues in the CDR3. V was clipped by 5 bases and J by 3 bases; unmatched bases: 7. From germline, CDR1 is LNHDA and CDR2 SQIVND (reference sequence). The CDR3 region is CASSYGGALTDTQYF. DNA for the CDR3: TGTGCCAGTAGTTACGGGGGGGCTTTAACAGATACGCAGTATTTT.

The chain couples TRBV6-1 to TRBJ2-5, with D possibly TRBD1 on 7 matching bases. The assigned J gene may be wrong: the sequence end matches TRBJ2-7 better. From germline, CDR1 is MNHNS and CDR2 SASEGT. This CDR3 is built from 13 residues. The CDR3 reads CASSAQGGNEQYF. In DNA form, the CDR3 reads TGTGCCAGCAGTGCCCAGGGGGGCAACGAGCAGTACTTC.

To note about this clone: It is likely a read error, because the conserved phenylalanine at the end of the CDR3 is missing. This chain uses TRBV6-7 with TRBJ1-6; possible D gene TRBD1, 5 bases. TRBV6-7 is placed among ORFs of uncertain function. The CDR3 totals 18 residues. V lost 0 bases, J lost 2 bases, and 14 bases lay in between. The CDR3, as DNA: TGTGCCAGCAGTTACTCGGCAGGGTCTCGTCCCTATAATTCACCCCTCCACCTT. It is translated as CASSYSAGSRPYNSPLHL.

CDR3 nucleotides: TGTGCCAGCAGCCCGGGGGATCGTAACTCTGAAGCTTTCTTT. Protein sequence: CASSPGDRNSEAFF. The chain couples TRBV28 to TRBJ1-1, with a weak D call TRBD1 (5 bases). Germline V lookup: CDR1 MDHEN, CDR2 SYDVKM. CDR3 size: 14 residues. V gave up 6 bases and J gave up 6 bases, with 17 bases separating them. Based on the CDR3 plus reference TRBV28 and TRBJ1-1, the full variable domain is DVKVTQSSRYLVKRTGEKVFLECVQDMDHENMFWYRQDPGLGLRLIYFSYDVKMKEKGDIPEGYSVSREKKERFSLILESASTNQTSMYLCASSPGDRNSEAFFGQGTRLTVV.

The chain couples TRBV11-2 to TRBJ2-1; possibly TRBD2 for D (7 bases). With 3 bases removed from V and 11 bases from J, the gap between germline ends came to 20 bases. In germline, CDR1 is SGHAT, CDR2 FQNNGV. This CDR3 spans 15 amino acids. CDR3 coding DNA: TGTGCCAGCAGCTTGCTTAGGGGGAGGGAACGAAAGCAGTTCTTC. Translating gives CASSLLRGRERKQFF.

The chain couples TRBV4-2 to TRBJ1-2, with a weak D call TRBD1 (5 bases). The germline V and J ends were trimmed by 0 bases and 5 bases, with 16 bases remaining between them. Germline assignment: CDR1 LGHNA and CDR2 YNFKEQ. The CDR3 runs to 16 residues. CDR3 sequence: CASSQDLAQGRYGYTF. DNA for the CDR3: TGTGCCAGCAGCCAAGATTTGGCGCAGGGTCGGTATGGCTACACCTTC.

The chain employs TRBV4-2 and TRBJ2-7; D is perhaps TRBD1 (6 bases). V lost 4 bases and J lost 2, with 15 bases in between. This CDR3 is 15 amino acids long. The germline V gene encodes CDR1 LGHNA and CDR2 YNFKEQ. The CDR3 loop is CASSPDRTDPYEQYF. In nucleotides, the CDR3 is TGTGCCAGCAGCCCCGACAGGACAGACCCCTACGAGCAGTACTTC.

This chain uses TRBV11-3 with TRBJ2-3, with D perhaps matching TRBD1 (5 bases). Looked up from germline, CDR1 is SGHNT and CDR2 is YENEEA. The CDR3 contains 14 residues. V was cut by 5 bases and J by 2 bases, with 11 bases left in between. In DNA, the CDR3 is TGTGCCAGCAGCCTAACAGGACCCACAGATACGCAGTATTTT. This translates into CASSLTGPTDTQYF.

This chain joins TRBV9 and TRBJ2-5; TRBD2 matches 8 bases. Germline loops: CDR1 SGDLS, CDR2 YYNGEE. Trimming at V came to 3 bases and at J to 4 bases, leaving 11 bases not matched to a gene. This CDR3 is 16 amino acids long. CDR3 bases: TGTGCCAGCAGCGGCCGACAGGCTAGCGGGCGAGAGACCCAGTACTTC. Encoded protein: CASSGRQASGRETQYF.

The V call is TRBV6-1, the J call TRBJ1-1; perhaps TRBD1 as D (6 bases). Germline loops: CDR1 MNHNS, CDR2 SASEGT. V lost 10 bases and J lost 5, with 20 bases in between. The CDR3 has 14 amino acids. The CDR3, as DNA: TGTGCCACCCACAGGGAGGGGGGTACGACTGAAGCTTTCTTT. Translating gives CATHREGGTTEAFF.

This rearrangement joins TRBV5-1 to TRBJ1-1; 7 positions match TRBD1. V lost 5 bases, J lost 5 bases, and 9 bases stayed unmatched. Per the germline V gene, CDR1 is SGHRS and CDR2 is YFSETQ. CDR3 size: 14 residues. The CDR3 nucleotides are TGCGCCAGCAGGGTTGACAGGGCTCGGACTGAAGCTTTCTTT. Residues: CASRVDRARTEAFF.

The V and J genes are TRBV5-5 and TRBJ1-5; a weak D match, TRBD1 (6 bases). V lost 4 bases and J lost 0, with 11 bases in between. The germline V gene encodes CDR1 SGHKS and CDR2 YYEKEE (reference sequence). The CDR3 loop spans 15 amino acids. CDR3 in DNA: TGTGCCAGCAGCGCGGACAGTTATAGCAATCAGCCCCAGCATTTT. As protein: CASSADSYSNQPQHF.